These 18 T cell receptor beta chains share one sample of origin, sequenced in a study of post-analysis software for immune sequencing data (dated by TCRdb to between 2015 and 2017). Sample time point, as interpreted from the label and publication: second blood draw from one MS patient after hematopoietic stem cell transplantation. Library prep was done by PCR. Instrument used: Illumina HiSeq 2500. Unique molecular identifiers were incorporated into TCR beta cDNA libraries to reduce PCR and sequencing biases. The raw public reads went through TCRdb reprocessing: fastp at Q25, MiXCR clone calling, in-frame beta chains kept. CDR3 protein sequences are deduplicated, and each keeps its most common genes and DNA. This sample lists 150,000 to 200,000 distinct CDR3 sequences; around 34% were detected once. The ten top clones hold under 30% of the sample. Sequenced material: blood, taken after autologous hematopoietic stem cell transplantation. Every receptor here comes from a girl aged 10-17 years with multiple sclerosis. Donor details come from another sample of the same person, matched by shared clones.

The CDR3 loop is CAISAGVQETQFF. The CDR3 nucleotides are TGTGCCATCAGCGCGGGTGTTCAAGAGACCCAGTTCTTC. The chain combines TRBV10-3 with TRBJ2-1, with D possibly TRBD2 on 5 matching bases. The CDR3 is 13 residues long. Germline-derived CDR1 and CDR2 are ENHRY and SYGVKD. V lost 6 bases, J lost 13 bases, and 19 bases lay in between.

In regard to this clonotype: This may come from a read error, since a much larger clone is one base off. The chain uses TRBV20-1 and TRBJ1-1; D unclear. The CDR3 runs to 14 residues. The germline V gene encodes CDR1 DFQATT and CDR2 SNEGSKA (reference sequence). The ends were cut back, 0 bases at V and 3 bases at J, with 11 bases in the middle. CDR3 loop: CSARENFLDTEAFF. In DNA, the CDR3 is TGCAGTGCTAGAGAGAATTTCCTGGACACTGAAGCTTTCTTT.

This clonotype was observed a single time. The genes are TRBV5-1 and TRBJ2-5, with 7 bases identical to TRBD2. V lost 4 bases to trimming and J lost 2 bases; unmatched junction nucleotides: 8. The germline V gene encodes CDR1 SGHRS and CDR2 YFSETQ. The CDR3 loop spans 15 amino acids. The CDR3 region has the DNA TGCGCCAGCAGCCTCAACGGCGGGAGTCAAGAGACCCAGTACTTC. Translated: CASSLNGGSQETQYF.

In this sample, this clonotype turned up a few times. The V and J genes are TRBV7-3 and TRBJ2-2; 12 nucleotides agree with TRBD2. The V gene's germline CDR1 is SGHTA and CDR2 FQGTGA. This CDR3 comprises 16 residues. Germline trimming cut 4 bases from V and 4 bases from J; bases unmatched to any gene: 4. The chain's CDR3 is CASSSGLAGGTGELFF. DNA of the CDR3: TGTGCCAGCAGCTCGGGACTAGCGGGCGGCACCGGGGAGCTGTTTTTT. Looking up the rest from reference TRBV7-3 and TRBJ2-2 gives the full variable domain: GAGVSQTPSNKVTEKGKYVELRCDPISGHTALYWYRQSLGQGPEFLIYFQGTGAADDSGLPNDRFFAVRPEGSVSTLKIQRTERGDSAVYLCASSSGLAGGTGELFFGEGSRLTVL.

The rearrangement joins TRBV6-1 to TRBJ2-7; either TRBD1 or TRBD2 may supply D (5 bases each). Germline CDR1 reads MNHNS; CDR2 reads SASEGT. The V gene lost 2 bases and the J gene lost 5 bases, with 10 bases spanning the gap. The CDR3 runs to 13 residues. CDR3 nucleotides: TGTGCCAGCAGTGAAACGGGACGCCACGAGCAGTACTTC. It specifies CASSETGRHEQYF.

The rearrangement links TRBV12-3 or TRBV12-4 to TRBJ1-1; no definite D call. V gave up 3 bases and J gave up 4 bases, with 15 bases separating them. The CDR3 runs to 15 residues. For the CDR3, the DNA is TGTGCCAGCAGTTTCCGGGGAATAACGGGCACTGAAGCTTTCTTT. Translating it yields CASSFRGITGTEAFF.

The gene calls are TRBV7-9 and TRBJ1-2; D may be TRBD1 (5 bases). Germline loops: CDR1 SEHNR, CDR2 FQNEAQ (reference sequence). V shed 6 bases and J shed 8 bases, with 10 bases lying between them. This CDR3 has 11 amino acids. CDR3 sequence (DNA): TGTGCCAGCAGTATTGACAGAGGCTACACCTTC. The encoded protein is CASSIDRGYTF. Full variable domain (missing parts from reference TRBV7-9 and TRBJ1-2): DTGVSQNPRHKITKRGQNVTFRCDPISEHNRLYWYRQTLGQGPEFLTYFQNEAQLEKSRLLSDRFSAERPKGSFSTLEIQRTEQGDSAMYLCASSIDRGYTFGSGTRLTVV.

V gene TRBV25-1 combines with J gene TRBJ2-1; TRBD2 agrees at 11 bases. Germline V gene sequence: CDR1 MGHDK, CDR2 SYGVNS. The CDR3 consists of 14 residues. V gave up 4 bases and J gave up 7 bases; unmatched junction bases: 3. The CDR3 nucleotides read TGTGCCAGCAGTGTTAGCGGGGGGGCGAATGAGCAGTTCTTC. This translates into CASSVSGGANEQFF. The full variable domain, its missing parts supplied by reference TRBV25-1 and TRBJ2-1, is EADIYQTPRYLVIGTGKKITLECSQTMGHDKMYWYQQDPGMELHLIHYSYGVNSTEKGDLSSESTVSRIRTEHFPLTLESARPSHTSQYLCASSVSGGANEQFFGPGTRLTVL.

This chain links TRBV7-2 with TRBJ2-3, with 11 bases fitting TRBD2. J was trimmed by 7 bases and V by 1 base; bases with no gene match: 10. CDR1 is SGHTA and CDR2 is FQGNSA in the germline V gene. The CDR3 is made up of 17 amino acids. The CDR3 coding sequence is TGTGCCAGCAGCTTAGTTAGCGGGAGGGCCGAAACTCATACGCAGTATTTT. This sequence encodes CASSLVSGRAETHTQYF.

This clonotype was seen repeatedly, ten times or more. This rearrangement joins TRBV27 to TRBJ2-1, with 9 bases that match TRBD1. J was trimmed by 6 bases and V by 3 bases; bases with no gene match: 3. This CDR3 has 14 residues. Germline-derived CDR1 and CDR2 are MNHEY and SMNVEV (reference sequence). CDR3 DNA sequence: TGTGCCAGCAGTTTCGAGACAGGGGGCAATGAGCAGTTCTTC. Translation: CASSFETGGNEQFF.

This clonotype was observed a handful of times. This chain links TRBV5-6 with TRBJ1-4; D not certain. The V end was cut by 1 base, the J end by 6 bases, with 13 bases between. The CDR3 is 15 amino acids. Germline V gene data show CDR1 as SGHDT and CDR2 as YYEEEE. This CDR3 is CASSLLVVGHEKLFF. For the CDR3, the DNA is TGTGCCAGCAGCTTGCTGGTGGTCGGCCATGAAAAACTGTTTTTT.

This sequence joins TRBV21-1 and TRBJ2-5; the DNA was not compared with TRBD1, the D call given in the table. TRBV21-1 is classified as a pseudogene. CDR3 size: 13 residues. The CDR3 DNA follows: TGTGCGCCGGTAGGGACACATCAAGAGACCCAGTACTTC. This gives the protein CAPVGTHQETQYF.

Comments on this clonotype: A much bigger clone sits one base away, suggesting this may be a read error. V is TRBV5-1 and J is TRBJ2-5; tentative D call: TRBD1 (5 bases). Germline V lookup: CDR1 SGHRS, CDR2 YFSETQ. The length of the CDR3 is 14 residues. DNA of the CDR3: TGCGCCAACAGCTTGGCAGGGAACCAAGAGACCCAGTACTTC. Translated, it gives CANSLAGNQETQYF.

The sample holds a few counts of this clonotype. This chain joins TRBV25-1 and TRBJ2-1, with 9 bases identical to TRBD1. Germline CDR1 reads MGHDK; CDR2 reads SYGVNS. The CDR3 is made up of 16 amino acids. The J segment lost 4 bases and the V segment lost 6 bases, leaving 10 bases of the junction unmatched. CDR3 amino acids: CASRITGQGAYNEQFF. CDR3 in DNA: TGTGCCAGCAGGATCACGGGACAGGGTGCGTACAATGAGCAGTTCTTC. The entire variable domain, with the rest obtained from reference TRBV25-1 and TRBJ2-1, is as follows: EADIYQTPRYLVIGTGKKITLECSQTMGHDKMYWYQQDPGMELHLIHYSYGVNSTEKGDLSSESTVSRIRTEHFPLTLESARPSHTSQYLCASRITGQGAYNEQFFGPGTRLTVL.

J is TRBJ1-2 and V is TRBV5-1; D call uncertain. CDR3 size: 12 residues. CDR1 SGHRS and CDR2 YFSETQ come from the germline V gene. The ends were cut back, 0 bases at V and 3 bases at J, with 3 bases in the middle. As DNA, the CDR3 is TGCGCCAGCAGCTTGGATGACTATGGCTACACCTTC. Its translation: CASSLDDYGYTF.

The rearrangement links TRBV7-2 to TRBJ2-7; D not certain. The V and J ends lost 1 base and 9 bases respectively, with 10 bases between them. Germline V CDR1 and CDR2: SGHTA, FQGNSA. The CDR3 totals 12 residues. The CDR3 protein is CASSLDGVGQYF. The CDR3 DNA sequence: TGTGCCAGCAGCTTAGATGGTGTTGGGCAGTACTTC.

This clonotype was seen a handful of times. The V call is TRBV24-1, the J call TRBJ1-5; D perhaps matches TRBD1 (6 bases). The CDR3 is 14 residues long. From germline, CDR1 is KGHDR and CDR2 SFDVKD. Trimming removed 7 bases at V and 7 bases at J, with 16 bases between. The CDR3 DNA is TGTGCCACCAGCGAGGGGGGGGCGGTGCAGCCCCAGCATTTT. Translation: CATSEGGAVQPQHF.

This sequence joins TRBV6-2 or TRBV6-3 and TRBJ2-1, with 9 bases matching TRBD2. Germline assignment: CDR1 MNHEY and CDR2 SVGEGT. J was trimmed by 7 bases and V by 6 bases; bases with no gene match: 4. The CDR3 loop spans 13 amino acids. CDR3 region: CASRNSGGNEQFF. CDR3 sequence (DNA): TGTGCCAGCAGAAATAGCGGGGGTAATGAGCAGTTCTTC.